This is a list of T cell receptor beta chains from one sample in a study of OX40 agonist ivuxolimab in advanced cancers. Some clones are missing from TCRdb's copy, which holds only in-frame ones; the method was immunoSEQ multiplex PCR. The repertoire consists of 50,000 to 75,000 clones, with around 90% occurring once and the leading ten covering 0.77%. This material consisted of CD4+ or CD8+ T cells sorted from blood, taken in a trial of the OX40 agonist ivuxolimab. These receptors came from an adult with an advanced solid tumor such as melanoma, head and neck, liver or kidney cancer. CDR3s include the opening cysteine and the closing phenylalanine or tryptophan. D genes are given only for firm matches. Clone size appears in some rows only: once, few, many, or a class for an expanded clone.

D gene	clone size	V gene	J gene	CDR3 DNA	CDR3 protein
TRBD2	NA	TRBV28	TRBJ2-7	TGTGCCAGCAGTCTAGCGGGAGGGTCCTACGAGCAGTACTTC	CASSLAGGSYEQYF
NA	NA	TRBV7-2	TRBJ2-7	TGTGCCAGCAGCTTATACGGGTACGAGCAGTACTTC	CASSLYGYEQYF
NA	NA	TRBV5-1	TRBJ2-7	TGCGCCAGCAGCTTGGGACCCCAGTACGGGCAGTACTTC	CASSLGPQYGQYF
TRBD2	NA	TRBV19	TRBJ2-2	TGTGCCAGTAGCAAGAAGACTAGCGGGGGCACCGGGGAGCTGTTTTTT	CASSKKTSGGTGELFF
NA	NA	TRBV7-8	TRBJ2-2	TGTGCCAGCAGCTTAGACAGGGTTAACACCGGGGAGCTGTTTTTT	CASSLDRVNTGELFF
NA	NA	TRBV2	TRBJ1-4	TGTGCCAGCAAGGGGGTTGGGGCAACTAATGAAAAACTGTTTTTT	CASKGVGATNEKLFF
TRBD1	NA	TRBV6-6	TRBJ1-5	TGTGCCAGCAGTTACTCCAGGGGGGGTCAGCCCCAGCATTTT	CASSYSRGGQPQHF
TRBD2	NA	TRBV5-6	TRBJ2-5	TGTGCCAGCAGCTTGGCCGGGGGCGGGAGGGCCCGATGGGATGAGACCCAGTACTTC	CASSLAGGGRARWDETQYF
NA	NA	TRBV2	TRBJ1-5	TGTGCCAGCAGCCGGGAGTTAGGGTTTCCCCAGCATTTT	CASSRELGFPQHF
NA	NA	TRBV25-1	TRBJ1-6	TGTGCCAGCAGGAGCCCGGGAGGAGGTTCACCCCTCCACTTT	CASRSPGGGSPLHF
TRBD1	NA	TRBV4-1	TRBJ1-3	TGCGCCAGCAGCCAACGGACAGGGGATGGAAACACCATATATTTT	CASSQRTGDGNTIYF
TRBD1	NA	TRBV7-9	TRBJ1-1	TGTGCCAGCAGCCGATTGCGACAGGGTCGGGGAAACACTGAAGCTTTCTTT	CASSRLRQGRGNTEAFF
TRBD1	NA	TRBV18	TRBJ1-6	TGTGCCAGCTCACCAGGACAGGGAGACTCACCCCTCCACTTT	CASSPGQGDSPLHF
NA	NA	TRBV19	TRBJ1-2	TGTGCCAGTAGTACCGGACAGTGGGATGGCTACACCTTC	CASSTGQWDGYTF
NA	NA	TRBV5-8	TRBJ2-5	TGTGCCAGCAGCCCCTGGGGAGCGGGCCTCCAAGAGACCCAGTACTTC	CASSPWGAGLQETQYF
NA	few	TRBV5-1	TRBJ1-3	TGCGCCAGCAGCCTCATCGGGGGAAACACCATATATTTT	CASSLIGGNTIYF
NA	NA	TRBV5-1	TRBJ1-3	TGCGCCAGCAGCTGGGGAGAGACAACCTCTGGAAACACCATATATTTT	CASSWGETTSGNTIYF
TRBD1	NA	TRBV2	TRBJ1-5	TGTGCCAGCACTGAGGCAGGGGGCACTCAGCCCCAGCATTTT	CASTEAGGTQPQHF